This T cell receptor (beta chain) appears in the sequencing data of a study of cytomegalovirus exposure and HLA in healthy donors. This clone was seen only once. Primers for the PCR totalled 60 Vbeta and 13 Jbeta. This table comes from immunoSEQ multiplex PCR, and its TCRdb copy is limited to in-frame clones, with some not included. The sample records fewer than 250,000 clones, 80% to 90% being singletons. Specimen: PBMCs. The TCR comes from a man aged 40-55 years in good health and CMV-seropositive.

CDR3 region: CASSLQGAFTEAFF. The CDR3 DNA reads TGTGCCAGTAGCCTACAGGGGGCCTTCACTGAAGCTTTCTTT. The chain carries TRBV19 and TRBJ1-1; 9 bases agree with TRBD1. The CDR3 is 14 amino acids. Germline loops: CDR1 LNHDA, CDR2 SQIVND (reference sequence). V dropped 6 bases and J dropped 4; count of bases not matched to a gene: 6.